These 23 T cell receptor beta chains were sequenced from one sample in a study of cytomegalovirus exposure and HLA in healthy donors. Use of 60 Vbeta and 13 Jbeta primers characterized the PCR. Some clones are missing from TCRdb's copy, which holds only in-frame ones; the method was immunoSEQ multiplex PCR. The data show roughly 150,000 clones, with 70% to 85% seen just once and around 2.2% held by the top ten. Input material: PBMCs. All receptors derive from a man in his forties or fifties in good health and CMV-seropositive.

Only a few counts were recorded for this clone. Other DNA sequences in this specimen translate into the identical CDR3. V usage is TRBV4-3 and J usage is TRBJ2-3; a possible D gene is TRBD1 (6 bases). Germline V gene data show CDR1 as LGHNA and CDR2 as YSLEER. The CDR3 length is 15 residues. V lost 0 bases, J lost 5 bases, and 12 bases lay in between. CDR3 DNA sequence: TGCGCCAGCAGCCAAGATCAGAGGGGGATAGATACGCAGTATTTT. Its protein is CASSQDQRGIDTQYF.

This chain links TRBV10-3 with TRBJ1-1; D unresolved. The V and J ends lost 2 bases and 4 bases respectively, with 11 bases between them. Germline V lookup: CDR1 ENHRY, CDR2 SYGVKD. This CDR3 has 14 residues. CDR3 sequence (DNA): TGTGCCATCAGTGAGGTGTTCCGGGGCACTGAAGCTTTCTTT. Its protein product is CAISEVFRGTEAFF.

The CDR3 sequence: CASSSRTAFYSNQPQHF. CDR3 sequence (DNA): TGTGCCAGCAGCTCGAGGACAGCCTTTTATAGCAATCAGCCCCAGCATTTT. The chain carries TRBV7-2 and TRBJ1-5; tentative D call: TRBD1 (6 bases). Trimming left V 4 bases short and J 0 bases short, with 16 bases between. Germline V CDR1 and CDR2: SGHTA, FQGNSA. The CDR3 is 17 amino acids.

The rearrangement uses TRBV10-3 and TRBJ2-5, with 10 bases that match TRBD2. This CDR3 region has 15 residues. V trimming: 4 bases; J trimming: 4 bases; junction bases outside the gene matches: 6. CDR1 ENHRY and CDR2 SYGVKD come from the germline V gene. CDR3 DNA sequence: TGTGCCATCAGTGGGAGCGGGGGGGCCCCAGAGACCCAGTACTTC. Translated, it gives CAISGSGGAPETQYF.

This clone was picked up one time. The chain employs TRBV10-2 and TRBJ2-5; 13 positions agree with TRBD2. CDR3 length: 15 amino acids. The germline V gene encodes CDR1 WSHSY and CDR2 SAAADI. Germline trimming cut 6 bases from V and 5 bases from J; bases unmatched to any gene: 6. The CDR3 sequence: CASRLAGGRGETQYF. CDR3 DNA sequence: TGCGCCAGCAGACTAGCGGGGGGGCGGGGGGAGACCCAGTACTTC.

The rearrangement joins TRBV11-2 to TRBJ1-5; D might be TRBD1 (5 bases). V lost 5 bases and J 7 bases, leaving 9 bases between the germline ends. Germline CDR1 SGHAT, CDR2 FQNNGV. The CDR3 has 12 amino acids. The CDR3 sequence: CASSAQGQPQHF. The CDR3 DNA sequence: TGTGCCAGCAGCGCCCAGGGACAGCCCCAGCATTTT.

This chain links TRBV5-6 with TRBJ1-3; D is uncertain. V lost 0 bases to trimming and J lost 13 bases, with 11 bases between them. The CDR3 totals 12 residues. Germline V gene data show CDR1 as SGHDT and CDR2 as YYEEEE. DNA for the CDR3: TGTGCCAGCAGCTTGGGGACGCTAGCGATATATTTT. Encoded protein: CASSLGTLAIYF.

The rearrangement links TRBV18 to TRBJ2-7, with D maybe TRBD1 (5 bases). This CDR3 region has 13 residues. The V and J ends lost 2 bases and 6 bases respectively, with 11 bases between them. CDR1 and CDR2 (germline): KGHSH, LQKENI. The CDR3: CASSPATEGEQYF. The CDR3 nucleotides are TGTGCCAGCTCACCAGCGACAGAAGGCGAGCAGTACTTC. Full variable domain (rest looked up from reference TRBV18 and TRBJ2-7): NAGVMQNPRHLVRRRGQEARLRCSPMKGHSHVYWYRQLPEEGLKFMVYLQKENIIDESGMPKERFSAEFPKEGPSILRIQQVVRGDSAAYFCASSPATEGEQYFGPGTRLTVT.

This clone has just a few counts. The rearrangement uses TRBV10-2 and TRBJ2-2, with a possible D match to TRBD2 (7 bases). Germline CDR1 and CDR2: WSHSY and SAAADI. Trimming stripped 8 bases from V and 2 bases from J, with 15 bases between. The CDR3 consists of 15 residues. The CDR3 DNA follows: TGCGCCAGCTCGCGGGGGCATCGAAACACCGGGGAGCTGTTTTTT. Encoded protein: CASSRGHRNTGELFF.

This clone was detected only a few times. V gene TRBV4-3 combines with J gene TRBJ1-4; D gene unclear. The germline V and J ends were trimmed by 4 bases and 5 bases, with 8 bases remaining between them. CDR1 and CDR2 from the germline V gene are LGHNA and YSLEER. The length of the CDR3 is 13 residues. CDR3 in DNA: TGCGCCAGCAGCCTGGTCAGGAATGAAAAACTGTTTTTT. Residues: CASSLVRNEKLFF.

The chain recombines TRBV7-9 with TRBJ2-1, with 8 bases matching TRBD2. Germline V CDR1 and CDR2: SEHNR, FQNEAQ (reference sequence). The CDR3 runs to 17 residues. V gave up 5 bases and J gave up 6 bases; unmatched junction bases: 15. In DNA form, the CDR3 reads TGTGCCAGCAGCGCGTCGGGGGCGGGGGGTCTCATCAATGAGCAGTTCTTC. As protein: CASSASGAGGLINEQFF. The complete variable domain, with remaining parts taken from reference TRBV7-9 and TRBJ2-1, reads DTGVSQNPRHKITKRGQNVTFRCDPISEHNRLYWYRQTLGQGPEFLTYFQNEAQLEKSRLLSDRFSAERPKGSFSTLEIQRTEQGDSAMYLCASSASGAGGLINEQFFGPGTRLTVL.

The V call is TRBV7-9, the J call TRBJ2-7; D perhaps matches TRBD1 (6 bases). This CDR3 is built from 15 residues. The V gene's germline CDR1 is SEHNR and CDR2 FQNEAQ (reference sequence). Trimming removed 1 base at V and 2 bases at J, with 12 bases between. CDR3 amino acids: CASSLGQASTYEQYF. CDR3 sequence (DNA): TGTGCCAGCAGCTTAGGACAGGCCTCCACCTACGAGCAGTACTTC.

In the case of this clone: Other DNA variants within this sample encode the same CDR3. The chain carries TRBV18 and TRBJ2-5; a weak D match, TRBD1 (5 bases). Trimming took off 2 bases at V and 2 bases at J, with 6 bases between the two ends. This CDR3 contains 13 residues. Germline V CDR1 and CDR2: KGHSH, LQKENI. CDR3 loop: CASSPGAQETQYF. The CDR3 nucleotides are TGTGCCAGCTCACCAGGGGCACAAGAGACCCAGTACTTC.

The rearrangement uses TRBV4-1 and TRBJ1-4; possible D gene TRBD1, 5 bases. This CDR3 region has 18 residues. Germline V CDR1 and CDR2: MGHRA, YSYEKL. The V and J ends lost 0 bases and 0 bases respectively, with 14 bases between them. CDR3 protein: CASSQDGAEGPTNEKLFF. CDR3 DNA: TGCGCCAGCAGCCAAGATGGGGCGGAAGGGCCAACTAATGAAAAACTGTTTTTT.

This clone has more than one count but fewer than ten. The J gene is TRBJ1-5, the V gene TRBV2; 10 bases are shared with TRBD1. From germline, CDR1 is SNHLY and CDR2 FYNNEI. V shed 6 bases, J shed 15 bases, and the junction held 11 bases outside the gene matches. CDR3 length equals 13 residues. CDR3 nucleotides: TGTGCCAGCAGACCGTCGGGACAGGGGCACGGGCATTTT. This sequence encodes CASRPSGQGHGHF.

V gene TRBV7-2 combines with J gene TRBJ2-7, with D hard to call. V gave up 1 base and J gave up 1 base, with 14 bases separating them. CDR1 SGHTA and CDR2 FQGNSA come from the germline V gene. This CDR3 spans 16 amino acids. The CDR3 loop is CASSLGAPRVSYEQYF. CDR3 nucleotide sequence: TGTGCCAGCAGCTTAGGGGCCCCTCGAGTTTCCTACGAGCAGTACTTC.

V usage is TRBV7-7 and J usage is TRBJ2-7, with 14 bases lining up with TRBD2. The CDR3 contains 15 residues. V shed 5 bases and J 5 bases; nucleotides not matched to a gene: 5. The germline V gene encodes CDR1 SSHAT and CDR2 FNYEAQ (reference sequence). The CDR3 sequence is CASSPGTSGGNEQYF. CDR3 nucleotide sequence: TGTGCCAGCAGCCCCGGGACTAGCGGGGGAAACGAGCAGTACTTC.

The chain joins TRBV6-1 to TRBJ1-1; the D is unclear. This CDR3 has 10 amino acids. Germline V gives CDR1 MNHNS, CDR2 SASEGT. The ends were cut back, 7 bases at V and 4 bases at J, with 4 bases in the middle. The CDR3: CASTFTEAFF. The CDR3 coding sequence is TGTGCCAGCACGTTCACTGAAGCTTTCTTT.

V and J are TRBV6-6 and TRBJ1-2; 8 positions agree with TRBD1. Germline values: CDR1 MNHNY, CDR2 SVGAGI (reference sequence). CDR3 length: 15 residues. V shed 6 bases and J 4 bases; nucleotides not matched to a gene: 10. CDR3 loop: CASRTDRGGTYGYTF. CDR3 coding DNA: TGTGCCAGCAGGACAGACAGGGGCGGAACCTATGGCTACACCTTC.

V gene TRBV4-3 combines with J gene TRBJ1-6; TRBD1 might be the D (5 bases). This CDR3 contains 16 residues. Germline loops: CDR1 LGHNA, CDR2 YSLEER. V gave up 0 bases and J gave up 6 bases, with 12 bases separating them. The CDR3 protein is CASSQELTETNSPLHF. Written as DNA, the CDR3 is TGCGCCAGCAGCCAAGAATTGACAGAAACTAATTCACCCCTCCACTTT.

This chain connects TRBV7-3 to TRBJ1-2; possibly TRBD1 for D (5 bases). Germline CDR1 reads SGHTA; CDR2 reads FQGTGA. The CDR3 loop spans 13 amino acids. V gave up 5 bases and J gave up 2 bases, with 9 bases separating them. Here the CDR3 DNA reads TGTGCCAGCAGCCCCGACAGAAACTATGGCTACACCTTC. It is translated as CASSPDRNYGYTF.

Points on this clone: Germline and junction disagree at one end, which may indicate a read error. This chain uses TRBV5-4 with TRBJ2-2, with 9 bases aligning to TRBD1. CDR3 length equals 14 residues. CDR1 and CDR2 (germline): SGHNT, YYREEE (reference sequence). CDR3 sequence: CASSPGTGIGGLFF. The CDR3 nucleotides read TGTGCCAGCAGCCCAGGGACAGGGATCGGGGGGCTGTTTTTT.

The genes are TRBV9 and TRBJ2-2; D may be TRBD1 (6 bases). This CDR3 comprises 14 residues. V dropped 5 bases and J dropped 6 bases, with 14 bases sitting between them. Germline V gene data show CDR1 as SGDLS and CDR2 as YYNGEE. For the CDR3, the DNA is TGTGCCAGCAGTCAGGACAGTTTGGCCGGGGAGCTGTTTTTT. The encoded protein is CASSQDSLAGELFF.